This T cell receptor beta chain was observed in a study of Graves' ophthalmopathy and Graves' hyperthyroidism. This CDR3 is built from 17 residues. Germline values: CDR1 MGHRA, CDR2 YSYEKL. Trimming left V 0 bases short and J 8 bases short, with 22 bases between. In its sample, this clonotype was seen many times. Its cognate antigen is unknown. TCR beta CDR3 amplification used RNA transcripts. Second-round multiplex PCR followed a first-round RT-PCR using HTBI primers. TCRdb re-derived calls from the multiplex PCR reads in MiXCR, one entry per CDR3 protein. In the table there are about 39,000 distinct CDR3 sequences, about 50% of which are singletons. PBMCs had their origin in fresh peripheral blood (more than 9.5 ml). Study conclusions and caveats: Most expanded thyroid clonotypes above 0.001 frequency also appeared in blood. A roughly 81% specificity and approximately 88% sensitivity were achieved by a 13-signature model that separated ophthalmopathy from stable hyperthyroidism.

The rearrangement links TRBV4-1 to TRBJ1-1; D remains ambiguous. The sequenced sample consisted of peripheral blood. This TCR came from an adult woman with stable Graves' hyperthyroidism. For the CDR3, the DNA is TGCGCCAGCAGCCAAGATAGTTCGGGTTTCCGCTCGAGGGAAGCTTTCTTT. It specifies CASSQDSSGFRSREAFF.